This T cell receptor (beta chain) is from a study of blood T cell repertoires in COVID-19. Residents of 24 US areas, aged roughly 18 to 95 years, made up the participants. The study assigned cohorts using participant-reported clinical history. For recovered donors of Cohort 3, there were two negative PCRs, clearance, or symptom resolution. Germline CDR1 is SGHDN and CDR2 is FVKESK. The CDR3 has 13 residues. Trimming stripped 4 bases from V and 6 bases from J, with 12 bases between. Authors' processing steps: Estimated nucleated cell counts came from reference gene primer amplification. Here immunoSEQ multiplex PCR was the method, and the copy in TCRdb shows in-frame clones only, minus some. The V and J calls and clone size are taken from that table; D and trimming were inferred from the DNA. The profile shows approximately 230,000 clones, over 75% of them singletons.

The chain uses TRBV14 and TRBJ1-1; D not certain. Sequencing was done on a sample of PBMCs or T cells enriched from blood (not recorded which). The clonotype was recovered from a man between 35 and 55 years old who had recovered from COVID-19. CDR3 sequence: CASSPLAAAEAFF. The DNA of the CDR3 is TGTGCCAGCAGCCCGCTAGCGGCGGCTGAAGCTTTCTTT.